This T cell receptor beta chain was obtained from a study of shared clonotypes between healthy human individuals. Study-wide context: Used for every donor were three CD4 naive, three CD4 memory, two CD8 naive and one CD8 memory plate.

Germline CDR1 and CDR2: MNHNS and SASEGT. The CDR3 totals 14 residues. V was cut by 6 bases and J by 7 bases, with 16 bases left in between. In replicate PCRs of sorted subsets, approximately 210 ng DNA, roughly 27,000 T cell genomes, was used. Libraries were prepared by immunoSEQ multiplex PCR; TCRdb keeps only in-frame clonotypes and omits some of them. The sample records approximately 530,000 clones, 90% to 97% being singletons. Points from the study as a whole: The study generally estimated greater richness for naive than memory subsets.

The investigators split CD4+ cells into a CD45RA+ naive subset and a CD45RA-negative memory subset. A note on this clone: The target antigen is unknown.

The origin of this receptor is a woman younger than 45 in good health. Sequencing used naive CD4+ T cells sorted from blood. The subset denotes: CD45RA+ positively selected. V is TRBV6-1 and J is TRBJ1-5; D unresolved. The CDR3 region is CASRFREGGQPQHF. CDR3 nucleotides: TGTGCCAGCAGATTCCGGGAGGGAGGACAGCCCCAGCATTTT.